This T cell receptor (beta chain) comes out of a study of radiation and T cells in renal cell carcinoma. Points from the study as a whole: In blood, top tumor clones expanded by 2 weeks, shrinking by 4.

Time point: blood 4 weeks post-SBRT, at nephrectomy. Treatment of the sample: 15 Gy SBRT to primary tumor, nephrectomy 4 weeks later. Nephrectomy followed 15 Gy stereotactic body radiation by 4 weeks. After SBRT, blood was collected at 2 and 4 weeks, plus baseline. Clear cell pathology was present in this patient's renal cell carcinoma. Only in-frame clones appear in the TCRdb table, and some are missing; sequencing was by immunoSEQ multiplex PCR. The sample has roughly 86,000 clones; about 85% are singletons. With respect to this clone: The antigen is undetermined.

The germline V gene encodes CDR1 MDHEN and CDR2 SYDVKM. J lost 3 bases, V lost 10 bases, and 7 bases had no gene match. The CDR3 contains 14 residues. The V call is TRBV28, the J call TRBJ1-2, with 11 bases fitting TRBD1. The TCR originated in a man aged 50 or older with renal cell carcinoma. The sample was blood, taken from a patient whose treatment included radiotherapy and nephrectomy. The CDR3 DNA reads as TGTGCCACCAGGGGACAGGGGGTTGACTATGGCTACACCTTC. Its translation: CATRGQGVDYGYTF.